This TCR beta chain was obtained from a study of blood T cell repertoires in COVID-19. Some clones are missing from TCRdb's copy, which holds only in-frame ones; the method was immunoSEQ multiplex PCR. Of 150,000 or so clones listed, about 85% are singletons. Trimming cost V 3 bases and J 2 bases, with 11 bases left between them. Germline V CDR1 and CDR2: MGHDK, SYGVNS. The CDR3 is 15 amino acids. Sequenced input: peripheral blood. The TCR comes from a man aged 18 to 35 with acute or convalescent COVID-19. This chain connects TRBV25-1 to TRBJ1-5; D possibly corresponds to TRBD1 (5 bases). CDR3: CASSDGQGGNQPQHF. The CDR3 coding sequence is TGTGCCAGCAGTGACGGGCAAGGGGGCAATCAGCCCCAGCATTTT.